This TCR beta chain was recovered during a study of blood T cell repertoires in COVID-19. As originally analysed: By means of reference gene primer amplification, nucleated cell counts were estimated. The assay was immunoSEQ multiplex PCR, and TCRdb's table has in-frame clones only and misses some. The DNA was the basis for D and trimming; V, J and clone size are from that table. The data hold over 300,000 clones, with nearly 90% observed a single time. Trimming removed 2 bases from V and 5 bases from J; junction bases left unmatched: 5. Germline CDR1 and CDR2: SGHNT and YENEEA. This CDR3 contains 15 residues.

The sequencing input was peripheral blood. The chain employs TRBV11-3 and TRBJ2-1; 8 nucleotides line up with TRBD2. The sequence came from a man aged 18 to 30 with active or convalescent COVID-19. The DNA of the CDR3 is TGTGCCAGCAGCTTAAGCGGGGGCGGCAACAATGAGCAGTTCTTC. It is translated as CASSLSGGGNNEQFF.